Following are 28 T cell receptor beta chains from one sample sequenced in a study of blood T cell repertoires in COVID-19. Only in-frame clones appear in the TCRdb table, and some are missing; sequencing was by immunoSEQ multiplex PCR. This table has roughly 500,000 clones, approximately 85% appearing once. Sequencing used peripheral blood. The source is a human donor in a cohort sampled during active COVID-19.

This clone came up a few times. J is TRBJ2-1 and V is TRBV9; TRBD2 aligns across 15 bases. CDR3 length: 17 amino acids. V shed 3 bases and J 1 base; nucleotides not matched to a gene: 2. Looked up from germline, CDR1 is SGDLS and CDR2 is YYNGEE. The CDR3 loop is CASSDGTSGRSYNEQFF. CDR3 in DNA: TGTGCCAGCAGCGACGGGACTAGCGGGAGGTCCTACAATGAGCAGTTCTTC.

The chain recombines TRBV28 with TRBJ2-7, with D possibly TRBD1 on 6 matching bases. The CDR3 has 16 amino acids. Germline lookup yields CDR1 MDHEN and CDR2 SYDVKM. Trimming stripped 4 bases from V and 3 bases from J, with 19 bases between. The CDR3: CASSSARTAIDYEQYF. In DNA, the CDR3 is TGTGCCAGCAGTTCCGCGAGGACAGCCATTGACTACGAGCAGTACTTC.

CDR3 bases: TGTGCCAGCAGCTCCCGACAGGCCGGTGAGACCCAGTACTTC. It yields the protein CASSSRQAGETQYF. This chain connects TRBV7-6 to TRBJ2-5; possibly TRBD1 for D (6 bases). Deletions cut 4 bases from V and 5 bases from J, with 14 bases between. Germline CDR1 and CDR2: SGHVS and FNYEAQ. This CDR3 has 14 residues.

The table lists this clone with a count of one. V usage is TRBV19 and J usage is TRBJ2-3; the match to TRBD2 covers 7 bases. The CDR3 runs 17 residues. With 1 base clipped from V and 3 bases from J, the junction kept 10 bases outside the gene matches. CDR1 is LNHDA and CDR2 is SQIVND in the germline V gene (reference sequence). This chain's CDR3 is CASSIAWEGPGTDTQYF. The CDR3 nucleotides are TGTGCCAGTAGTATAGCTTGGGAGGGGCCTGGAACAGATACGCAGTATTTT.

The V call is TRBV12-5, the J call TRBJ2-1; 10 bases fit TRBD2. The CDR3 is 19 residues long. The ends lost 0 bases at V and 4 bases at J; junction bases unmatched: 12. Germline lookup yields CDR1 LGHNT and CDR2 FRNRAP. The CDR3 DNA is TGTGCTAGTGGTTTGGTTTGGTCTAGCGGGAGTGGTTCGTACAATGAGCAGTTCTTC. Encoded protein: CASGLVWSSGSGSYNEQFF.

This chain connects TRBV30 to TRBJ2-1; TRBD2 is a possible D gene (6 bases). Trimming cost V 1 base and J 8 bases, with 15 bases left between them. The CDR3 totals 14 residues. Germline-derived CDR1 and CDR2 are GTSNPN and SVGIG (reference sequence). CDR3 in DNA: TGTGCCTGGAGTGCCGAACTAGCTTTGGATGAGCAGTTCTTC. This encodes CAWSAELALDEQFF.

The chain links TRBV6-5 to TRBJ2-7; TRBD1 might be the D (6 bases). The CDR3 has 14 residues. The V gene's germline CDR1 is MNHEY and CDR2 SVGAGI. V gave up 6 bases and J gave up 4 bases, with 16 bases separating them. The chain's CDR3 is CASRGTQGSYEQYF. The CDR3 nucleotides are TGTGCCAGCAGAGGAACTCAGGGGTCATACGAGCAGTACTTC.

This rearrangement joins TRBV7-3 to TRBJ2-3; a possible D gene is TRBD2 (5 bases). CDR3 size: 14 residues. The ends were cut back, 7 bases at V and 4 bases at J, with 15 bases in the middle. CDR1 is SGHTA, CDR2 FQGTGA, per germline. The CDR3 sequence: CASTAWEMSDTQYF. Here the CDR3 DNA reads TGTGCCAGCACCGCGTGGGAGATGTCAGATACGCAGTATTTT.

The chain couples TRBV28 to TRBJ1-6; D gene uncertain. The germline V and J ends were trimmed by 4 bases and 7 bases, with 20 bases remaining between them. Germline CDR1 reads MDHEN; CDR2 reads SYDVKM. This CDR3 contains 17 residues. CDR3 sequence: CASSSFTGPEPNSPLHF. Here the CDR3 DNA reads TGTGCCAGCAGTTCCTTCACTGGTCCCGAGCCAAATTCACCCCTCCACTTT.

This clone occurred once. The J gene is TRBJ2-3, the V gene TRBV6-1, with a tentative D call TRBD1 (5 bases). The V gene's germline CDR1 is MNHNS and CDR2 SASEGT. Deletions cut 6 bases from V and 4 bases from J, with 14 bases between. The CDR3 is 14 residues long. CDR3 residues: CASSRIVGADTQYF. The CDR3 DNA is TGTGCCAGCAGCAGAATCGTAGGGGCAGATACGCAGTATTTT.

The CDR3 loop reads CASSATGRSGYTF. The CDR3 bases are TGTGCCAGCAGCGCGACAGGTCGTTCTGGCTACACCTTC. This chain links TRBV9 with TRBJ1-2; tentative D call: TRBD1 (6 bases). Germline CDR1 and CDR2: SGDLS and YYNGEE. V lost 3 bases and J lost 7, with 13 bases in between. This CDR3 comprises 13 residues.

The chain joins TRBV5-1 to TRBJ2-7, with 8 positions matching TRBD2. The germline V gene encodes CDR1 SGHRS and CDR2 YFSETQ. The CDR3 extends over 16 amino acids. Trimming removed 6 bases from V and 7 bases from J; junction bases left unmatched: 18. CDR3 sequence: CASKGGIIAGSVEQYF. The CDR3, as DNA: TGCGCCAGCAAGGGGGGGATTATAGCGGGATCCGTGGAGCAGTACTTC.

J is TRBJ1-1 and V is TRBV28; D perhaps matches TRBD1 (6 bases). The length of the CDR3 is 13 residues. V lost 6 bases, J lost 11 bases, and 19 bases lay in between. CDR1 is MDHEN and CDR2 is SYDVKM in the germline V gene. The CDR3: CASRSTGTRYAFF. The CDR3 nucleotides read TGTGCCAGCAGATCTACCGGGACACGCTACGCTTTCTTT.

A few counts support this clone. The CDR3 sequence is CASSSPTGLNTEAFF. In nucleotides, the CDR3 is TGTGCCAGCAGTTCACCGACAGGGTTGAACACTGAAGCTTTCTTT. The V and J genes are TRBV28 and TRBJ1-1; TRBD1 matches at 7 bases. The V segment lost 4 bases and the J segment 0 bases; nucleotides outside the gene matches: 5. In germline, CDR1 is MDHEN, CDR2 SYDVKM. CDR3 length equals 15 residues.

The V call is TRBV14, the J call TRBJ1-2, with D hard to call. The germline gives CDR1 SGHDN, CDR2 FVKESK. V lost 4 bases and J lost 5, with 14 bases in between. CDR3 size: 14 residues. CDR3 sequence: CASSPGMVPYGYTF. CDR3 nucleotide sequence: TGTGCCAGCAGCCCCGGGATGGTGCCTTATGGCTACACCTTC.

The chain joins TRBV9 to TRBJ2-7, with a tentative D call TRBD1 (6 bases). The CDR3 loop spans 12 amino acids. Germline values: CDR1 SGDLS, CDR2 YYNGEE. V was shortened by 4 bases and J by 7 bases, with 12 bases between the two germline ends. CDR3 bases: TGTGCCAGCAGCACCACAGGGAAAGAGCAGTACTTC. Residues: CASSTTGKEQYF.

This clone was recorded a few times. The chain's CDR3 is CASNLNTEAFF. CDR3 DNA sequence: TGTGCCAGCAACTTAAACACTGAAGCTTTCTTT. The chain uses TRBV6-5 and TRBJ1-1; no reliable D call. Trimming removed 7 bases at V and 2 bases at J, with 5 bases between. Germline values: CDR1 MNHEY, CDR2 SVGAGI. The CDR3 extends over 11 amino acids.

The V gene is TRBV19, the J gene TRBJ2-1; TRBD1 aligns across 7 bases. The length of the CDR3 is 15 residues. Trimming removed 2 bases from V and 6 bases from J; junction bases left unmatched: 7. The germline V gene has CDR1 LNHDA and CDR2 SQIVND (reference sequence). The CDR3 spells CASSISPQGVNEQFF. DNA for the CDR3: TGTGCCAGTAGTATATCTCCCCAGGGGGTCAATGAGCAGTTCTTC.

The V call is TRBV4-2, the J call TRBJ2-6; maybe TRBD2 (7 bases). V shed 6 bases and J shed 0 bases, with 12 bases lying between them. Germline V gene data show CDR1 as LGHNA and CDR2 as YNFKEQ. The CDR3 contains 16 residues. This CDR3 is CASSRGGGSGANVLTF. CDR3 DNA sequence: TGTGCCAGCAGTCGAGGGGGGGGCTCTGGGGCCAACGTCCTGACTTTC.

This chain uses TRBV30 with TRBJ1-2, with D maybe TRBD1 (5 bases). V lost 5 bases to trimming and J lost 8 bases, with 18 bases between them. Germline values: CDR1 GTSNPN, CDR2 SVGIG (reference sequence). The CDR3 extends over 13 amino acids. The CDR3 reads CAWSQGGNSGYTF. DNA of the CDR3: TGTGCCTGGTCCCAGGGTGGGAATTCGGGCTACACCTTC.

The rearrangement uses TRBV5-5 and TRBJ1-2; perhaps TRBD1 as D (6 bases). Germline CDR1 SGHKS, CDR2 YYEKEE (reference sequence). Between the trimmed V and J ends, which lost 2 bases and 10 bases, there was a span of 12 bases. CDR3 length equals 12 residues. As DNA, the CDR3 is TGTGCCAGCAGCTTTTTGGGACAAGTCTACACCTTC. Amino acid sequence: CASSFLGQVYTF.

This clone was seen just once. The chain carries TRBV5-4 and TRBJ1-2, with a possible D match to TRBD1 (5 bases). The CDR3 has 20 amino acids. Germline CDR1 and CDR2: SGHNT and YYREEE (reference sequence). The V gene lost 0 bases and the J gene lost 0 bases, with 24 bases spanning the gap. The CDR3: CASSLGVWVGQGSSNYGYTF. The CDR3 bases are TGTGCCAGCAGCTTGGGAGTATGGGTCGGGCAGGGAAGTTCTAACTATGGCTACACCTTC. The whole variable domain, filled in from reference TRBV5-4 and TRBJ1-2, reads ETGVTQSPTHLIKTRGQQVTLRCSSQSGHNTVSWYQQALGQGPQFIFQYYREEENGRGNFPPRFSGLQFPNYSSELNVNALELDDSALYLCASSLGVWVGQGSSNYGYTFGSGTRLTVV.

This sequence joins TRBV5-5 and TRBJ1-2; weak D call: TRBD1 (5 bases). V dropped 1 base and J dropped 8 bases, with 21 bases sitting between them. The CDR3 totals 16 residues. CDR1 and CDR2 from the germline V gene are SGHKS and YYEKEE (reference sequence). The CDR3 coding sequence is TGTGCCAGCAGCTTGACCCTAACAGGAAACTTGGGAGGCTACACCTTC. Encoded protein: CASSLTLTGNLGGYTF. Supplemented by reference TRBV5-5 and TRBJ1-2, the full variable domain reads DAGVTQSPTHLIKTRGQQVTLRCSPISGHKSVSWYQQVLGQGPQFIFQYYEKEERGRGNFPDRFSARQFPNYSSELNVNALLLGDSALYLCASSLTLTGNLGGYTFGSGTRLTVV.

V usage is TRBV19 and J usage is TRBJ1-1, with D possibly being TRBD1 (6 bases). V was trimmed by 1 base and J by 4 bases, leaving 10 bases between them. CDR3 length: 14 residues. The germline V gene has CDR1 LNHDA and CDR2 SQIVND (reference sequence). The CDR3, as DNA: TGTGCCAGTAGTATAGGTCAAGGGGGCACTGAAGCTTTCTTT. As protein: CASSIGQGGTEAFF.

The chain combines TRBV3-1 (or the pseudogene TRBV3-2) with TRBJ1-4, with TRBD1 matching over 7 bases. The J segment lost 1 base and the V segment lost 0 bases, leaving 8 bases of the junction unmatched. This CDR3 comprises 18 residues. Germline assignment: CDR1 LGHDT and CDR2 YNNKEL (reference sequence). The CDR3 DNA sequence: TGTGCCAGCAGCCAAGAGGAAGGGGGCGGACAAACTAATGAAAAACTGTTTTTT. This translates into CASSQEEGGGQTNEKLFF.

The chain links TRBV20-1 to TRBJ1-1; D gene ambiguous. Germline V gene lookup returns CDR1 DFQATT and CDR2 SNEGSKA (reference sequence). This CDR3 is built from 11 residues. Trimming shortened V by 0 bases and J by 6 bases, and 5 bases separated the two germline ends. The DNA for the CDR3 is TGCAGTGCTAGAGATGAGGCTGAAGCTTTCTTT. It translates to CSARDEAEAFF.

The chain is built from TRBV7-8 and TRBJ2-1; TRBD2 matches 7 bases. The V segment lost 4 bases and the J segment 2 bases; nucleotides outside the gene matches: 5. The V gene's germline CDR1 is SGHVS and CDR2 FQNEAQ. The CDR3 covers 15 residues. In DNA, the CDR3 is TGTGCCAGCAGCTCGCAACTAGCGACCTACAATGAGCAGTTCTTC. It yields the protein CASSSQLATYNEQFF.

CDR3 nucleotide sequence: TGTGCCAGCAGAAACAGGTTTGGGCGCACCTACGAGCAGTACTTC. It is translated as CASRNRFGRTYEQYF. V gene TRBV3-1 (or the pseudogene TRBV3-2) combines with J gene TRBJ2-7; D is possibly TRBD1 (5 bases). Trimming took off 6 bases at V and 2 bases at J, with 17 bases between the two ends. The CDR3 loop spans 15 amino acids. Germline-derived CDR1 and CDR2 are LGHDT and YNNKEL (reference sequence).